A selection of T cell receptor beta chains follows, all from one sample in a study of T cell responses to AZD1222 COVID-19 vaccine. Clones were sequenced by immunoSEQ multiplex PCR, and TCRdb holds only the in-frame ones, with some missing. Of approximately 140,000 clones in the sample, approximately 93% were seen once. Sample: peripheral blood, taken on day 0 of MenACWY control vaccination. Source of these receptors: an adult in good health. Both conserved end residues are part of each CDR3. Each record gives: V gene, D gene, CDR3 protein. A D gene is named only where the DNA matches it firmly.

>TRBV7-3|TRBD2
CASSNSGGLETQYF
>TRBV5-5|-
CASRWQGRNTGELFF
>TRBV7-9|-
CASSSQGMYNSPLHF
>TRBV4-3|-
CASSPRSGAVSVGANVLTF
>TRBV12-3/TRBV12-4|-
CASRTAGDPGYTF
>TRBV11-2|TRBD1
CASSSGGDSAYNSPLHF
>TRBV14|-
CASSQELSRTDTQYF
>TRBV5-1|-
CASSFSTNYGYTF
>TRBV2|-
CASSPLGEGDYGYTF
>TRBV2|-
CASGGRSSYNSPLHF
>TRBV11-3|-
CASSAAAGDYEQYF
>TRBV2|-
CAGGLNYEQYF
>TRBV7-8|TRBD1
CASSRGQGNTEAFF
>TRBV5-1|-
CASSLGLRGGEKLFF
>TRBV2|-
CASRFDRLNTEAFF
>TRBV5-6|-
CASSYDGGQYF
>TRBV2|TRBD1
CASSAITGVGEKLFF
>TRBV6-5|-
CATQGWQGNTEAFF
>TRBV11-1|-
CASSLARGPYEQYF
>TRBV4-1|-
CASSQAMGDEQFF
>TRBV18|-
CASSPQVGSTVNTEAFF
>TRBV28|-
CASGSGFVQPQHF
>TRBV27|-
CASGQGPYNEQFF
>TRBV7-3|TRBD2
CASSLGTSVFNEQFF